This record looks at one T cell receptor (beta chain) sequence and its context. Its antigen is not identified. As defined, naive CD8 cells were CD45RO-negative and positively selected for CCR7, with terminally differentiated effector memory CD45RA+ cells excluded. These data are taken from a study of shared clonotypes between healthy human individuals. TCRdb keeps only in-frame clones here, not all; method: immunoSEQ multiplex PCR. Of some 2,000,000 clones listed, about 95% are singletons. Study findings and constraints: The small donor group covered limited genetic and exposure diversity. Lower generation probabilities were found for non-shared clonotypes than for those shared by all four donors. Among the subsets, naive ones generally showed larger estimated richness than memory ones.

This sequence was found in a man between 18 and 35 years old in good health. The sequencing input was naive CD8+ T cells sorted from blood.

CDR3 amino acids: CASSDGTYNEQFF. For the CDR3, the DNA is TGTGCCAGCAGCGACGGGACCTACAATGAGCAGTTCTTC. This chain connects TRBV7-9 to TRBJ2-1; TRBD2 might be the D (5 bases). CDR1 and CDR2 (germline): SEHNR, FQNEAQ (reference sequence). Between the trimmed V and J ends, which lost 5 bases and 2 bases, there was a span of 7 bases. The CDR3 consists of 13 residues.